The T cell receptor (beta chain) under discussion was sequenced for a study of control samples from healthy donors and cancer patients. The CDR3 sequence is 16 residues long. CDR1 LGHDT and CDR2 YNNKEL come from the germline V gene (reference sequence). V shed 5 bases, J shed 5 bases, and the junction held 10 bases outside the gene matches. TCRdb keeps only in-frame clones here, not all; method: immunoSEQ multiplex PCR. This table holds tens of thousands of clones, roughly 89% found once. This receptor was identified in a woman aged 55 to 70 with head and neck cancer. Sequenced: PBMCs. This chain connects TRBV3-1 (or the pseudogene TRBV3-2) to TRBJ2-2; TRBD1 matches at 8 bases. CDR3 nucleotides: TGTGCCAGCAGCTATTCGACAGGGGTTGGGACCGGGGAGCTGTTTTTT. This codes for CASSYSTGVGTGELFF.